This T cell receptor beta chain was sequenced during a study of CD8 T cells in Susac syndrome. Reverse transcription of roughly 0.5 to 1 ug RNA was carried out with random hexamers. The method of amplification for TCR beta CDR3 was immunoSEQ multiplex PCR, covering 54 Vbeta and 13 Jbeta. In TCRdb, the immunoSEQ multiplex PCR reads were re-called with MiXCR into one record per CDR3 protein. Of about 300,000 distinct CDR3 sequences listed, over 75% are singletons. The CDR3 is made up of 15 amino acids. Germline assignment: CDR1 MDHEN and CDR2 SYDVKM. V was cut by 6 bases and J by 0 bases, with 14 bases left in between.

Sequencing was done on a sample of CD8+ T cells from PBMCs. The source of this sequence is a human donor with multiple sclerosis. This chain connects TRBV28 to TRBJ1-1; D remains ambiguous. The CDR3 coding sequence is TGTGCCAGCAGCCTAGGTGGAAGTATGAACACTGAAGCTTTCTTT. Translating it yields CASSLGGSMNTEAFF.